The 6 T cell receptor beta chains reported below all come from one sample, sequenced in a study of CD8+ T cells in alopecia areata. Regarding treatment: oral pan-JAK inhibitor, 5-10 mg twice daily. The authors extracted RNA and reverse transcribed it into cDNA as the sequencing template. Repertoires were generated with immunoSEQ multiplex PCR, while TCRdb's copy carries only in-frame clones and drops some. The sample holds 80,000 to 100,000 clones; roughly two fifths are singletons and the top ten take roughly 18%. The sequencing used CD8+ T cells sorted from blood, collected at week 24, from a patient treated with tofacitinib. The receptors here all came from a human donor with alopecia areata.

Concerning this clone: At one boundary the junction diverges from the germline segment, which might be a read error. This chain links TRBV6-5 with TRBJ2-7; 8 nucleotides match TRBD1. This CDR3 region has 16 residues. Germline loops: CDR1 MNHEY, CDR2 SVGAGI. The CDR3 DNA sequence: TGTGCCAGCAGCTACTCCACAGGGGGATCGGCCTACGAGCAGTACTTC. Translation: CASSYSTGGSAYEQYF.

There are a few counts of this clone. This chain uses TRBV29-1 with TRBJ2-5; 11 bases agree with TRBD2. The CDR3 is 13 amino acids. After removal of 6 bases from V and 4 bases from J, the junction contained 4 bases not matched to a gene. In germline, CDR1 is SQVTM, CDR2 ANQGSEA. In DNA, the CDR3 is TGCAGCGTGGAAACTAGCGGGAGAGAGACCCAGTACTTC. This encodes CSVETSGRETQYF.

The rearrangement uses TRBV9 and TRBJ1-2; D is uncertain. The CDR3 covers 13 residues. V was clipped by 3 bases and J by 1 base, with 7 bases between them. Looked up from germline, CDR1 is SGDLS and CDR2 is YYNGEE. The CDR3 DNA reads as TGTGCCAGCAGCGCCGCGTTTAACTATGGCTACACCTTC. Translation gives CASSAAFNYGYTF.

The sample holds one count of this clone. In nucleotides, the CDR3 is TGTGCCATCAGTGCCTCCCCGGGTTCGAATGGCTACACCTTC. Its protein is CAISASPGSNGYTF. V is TRBV10-3 and J is TRBJ1-2; D unresolved. The CDR3 has 14 residues. Germline CDR1 ENHRY, CDR2 SYGVKD. V was pared by 4 bases and J by 6 bases, with 15 bases between.

The CDR3 spells CASREVDSGYTF. The DNA for the CDR3 is TGTGCCAGCAGAGAGGTGGACAGCGGCTACACCTTC. The rearrangement uses TRBV5-4 and TRBJ1-2; D perhaps matches TRBD1 (6 bases). The CDR3 length is 12 residues. V dropped 5 bases and J dropped 8 bases, with 13 bases sitting between them. Germline loops: CDR1 SGHNT, CDR2 YYREEE (reference sequence).

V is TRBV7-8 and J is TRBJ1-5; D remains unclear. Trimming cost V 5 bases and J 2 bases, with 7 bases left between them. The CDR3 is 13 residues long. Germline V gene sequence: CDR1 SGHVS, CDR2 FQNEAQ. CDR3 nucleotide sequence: TGTGCCAGCAGCACCTACGGCAATCAGCCCCAGCATTTT. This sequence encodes CASSTYGNQPQHF.